This T cell receptor beta chain is drawn from a study of shared clonotypes between healthy human individuals. A note on this clone: Its antigen is not identified.

TCRdb keeps only in-frame clones here, not all; method: immunoSEQ multiplex PCR. The sample lists some 2,000,000 clones, over 85% occurring once. Trimming took off 4 bases at V and 5 bases at J, with 24 bases between the two ends. The CDR3 is 17 residues long. The germline V gene encodes CDR1 SGHRS and CDR2 YFSETQ. Overall study findings and caveats: Since donors were few, the genetic and exposure-history diversity represented was limited. Clonotypes that were shared across a handful of donors made up roughly 5.2% of naive CD4 clonotypes.

The chain couples TRBV5-1 to TRBJ2-5; weak D call: TRBD1 (5 bases). What was sequenced was naive CD4+ T cells sorted from blood. Subset of the sample: CD45RA+ positively selected. This sequence originates from a man between 18 and 35 years old in good health. The CDR3 sequence: CASSDRGSRVVLETQYF. Written as DNA, the CDR3 is TGCGCCAGCAGCGATCGCGGATCCAGGGTAGTATTGGAGACCCAGTACTTC.